Shown below are 27 T cell receptor beta chains from a single sample sequenced in a study of cytomegalovirus exposure and HLA in healthy donors. Using immunoSEQ multiplex PCR, the repertoire was profiled, and TCRdb retains in-frame clones only, with some absent. The data hold 150,000 or so clones, with around 81% observed a single time. The source material was PBMCs. These receptors were obtained from a young man in good health and CMV-seropositive.

The V gene is TRBV11-2, the J gene TRBJ1-5, with TRBD1 as a possible D gene (6 bases). This CDR3 contains 14 residues. The V gene lost 4 bases and the J gene lost 6 bases, with 13 bases spanning the gap. Germline CDR1 is SGHAT and CDR2 is FQNNGV. The chain's CDR3 is CASSWGGRSQPQHF. DNA of the CDR3: TGTGCCAGCAGCTGGGGGGGCAGATCTCAGCCCCAGCATTTT.

The chain combines TRBV7-8 with TRBJ1-5, with 9 bases aligning to TRBD1. CDR3 length: 14 amino acids. With 3 bases clipped from V and 6 bases from J, the junction kept 3 bases outside the gene matches. Per germline, CDR1 SGHVS and CDR2 FQNEAQ. In DNA form, the CDR3 reads TGTGCCAGCAGCTTCGGACAGGGGCTTCAGCCCCAGCATTTT. It encodes CASSFGQGLQPQHF.

The chain links TRBV5-4 to TRBJ2-5; possible D gene TRBD1, 5 bases. CDR3 size: 14 residues. Germline V gives CDR1 SGHNT, CDR2 YYREEE (reference sequence). Trimming shortened V by 4 bases and J by 0 bases, and 10 bases separated the two germline ends. In DNA, the CDR3 is TGTGCCAGCAGCAGCCAGGGTTACCAAGAGACCCAGTACTTC. This gives the protein CASSSQGYQETQYF.

The CDR3 DNA sequence: TGTGCCAGCAGTGTAAATAGCGGGTGGCGAAATGAGCAGTTCTTC. Translating it yields CASSVNSGWRNEQFF. The chain employs TRBV27 and TRBJ2-1, with 7 bases that match TRBD2. The CDR3 has 15 amino acids. V lost 5 bases, J lost 7 bases, and 11 bases stayed unmatched. In germline, CDR1 is MNHEY, CDR2 SMNVEV (reference sequence).

The chain links TRBV6-4 to TRBJ1-2; a weak D match, TRBD1 (5 bases). The CDR3 is made up of 14 amino acids. Germline CDR1 MRHNA, CDR2 SNTAGT. V was trimmed by 5 bases and J by 6 bases, leaving 16 bases between them. The CDR3 loop reads CASSRDFLVDGYTF. CDR3 nucleotide sequence: TGTGCCAGCAGTCGGGACTTTCTTGTAGATGGCTACACCTTC.

The chain uses TRBV10-1 and TRBJ1-2; 9 bases map to TRBD1. J gave up 0 bases and V 3 bases, and 8 bases lay outside the gene matches. This CDR3 is built from 17 residues. Germline lookup yields CDR1 WNHNN and CDR2 SYGVQD (reference sequence). CDR3 bases: TGCGCCAGCAGTGACCCCCGGGACAGGGACTCTAACTATGGCTACACCTTC. Its translation: CASSDPRDRDSNYGYTF.

This chain joins TRBV18 and TRBJ2-7, with TRBD1 matching 7 bases. Germline V gives CDR1 KGHSH, CDR2 LQKENI. V shed 3 bases and J 4 bases; nucleotides not matched to a gene: 3. The length of the CDR3 is 13 residues. CDR3 nucleotides: TGTGCCAGCTCACCGTCGACAGGGTACGAGCAGTACTTC. Amino acid sequence: CASSPSTGYEQYF.

The chain couples TRBV6-5 to TRBJ1-2, with TRBD1 matching over 9 bases. The V and J ends lost 4 bases and 5 bases, in that order; junction bases with no gene match: 5. CDR3 length equals 14 residues. CDR1 and CDR2 from the germline V gene are MNHEY and SVGAGI. The CDR3 here is CASSSDRGGYGYTF. In DNA form, the CDR3 reads TGTGCCAGCAGTTCCGACAGGGGGGGGTATGGCTACACCTTC.

As concerns this clone: Other DNA sequences of this sample code for an identical CDR3. The chain couples TRBV4-3 to TRBJ2-7; perhaps TRBD2 as D (5 bases). V was shortened by 1 base and J by 1 base, with 8 bases between the two germline ends. This CDR3 is 14 amino acids long. The germline CDR1 and CDR2 sequences are LGHNA and YSLEER. CDR3 sequence: CASSQGRGSYEQYF. DNA of the CDR3: TGCGCCAGCAGCCAAGGACGGGGTTCCTACGAGCAGTACTTC.

The chain's CDR3 is CASWRGSGAPSEQYF. The CDR3 bases are TGTGCCAGCTGGCGGGGTAGCGGGGCGCCTTCGGAGCAGTACTTC. This chain links TRBV2 with TRBJ2-7; 8 positions match TRBD2. With V trimmed by 8 bases and J by 7 bases, 16 bases remained unmatched. The germline gives CDR1 SNHLY, CDR2 FYNNEI. There are 15 residues in the CDR3.

The chain employs TRBV6-5 and TRBJ2-1; 10 nucleotides line up with TRBD2. Germline V lookup: CDR1 MNHEY, CDR2 SVGAGI. The CDR3 covers 16 residues. V shed 1 base, J shed 6 bases, and the junction held 6 bases outside the gene matches. The CDR3 DNA sequence: TGTGCCAGCAGTTACTATCAACTAGCGGGGCTCAATGAGCAGTTCTTC. It yields the protein CASSYYQLAGLNEQFF.

The genes are TRBV27 and TRBJ2-2; 12 bases agree with TRBD2. Germline lookup yields CDR1 MNHEY and CDR2 SMNVEV (reference sequence). This CDR3 contains 16 residues. J was trimmed by 7 bases and V by 2 bases; bases with no gene match: 5. CDR3 DNA: TGTGCCAGCAGTTTAGGGACTAGCGGGCGACTCGGGGAGCTGTTTTTT. This gives the protein CASSLGTSGRLGELFF.

This clone was counted only a few times. The rearrangement uses TRBV9 and TRBJ2-7; tentative D call: TRBD1 (6 bases). This CDR3 comprises 15 residues. V lost 0 bases and J lost 0, with 10 bases in between. Per germline, CDR1 SGDLS and CDR2 YYNGEE. The CDR3 is CASSVETGHSYEQYF. CDR3 nucleotide sequence: TGTGCCAGCAGCGTAGAGACAGGCCACTCCTACGAGCAGTACTTC.

V usage is TRBV9 and J usage is TRBJ2-2; D may be TRBD1 (6 bases). Germline V gene data show CDR1 as SGDLS and CDR2 as YYNGEE. V gave up 3 bases and J gave up 5 bases, with 8 bases separating them. This CDR3 spans 13 amino acids. The CDR3 region is CASSDQGTGELFF. CDR3 DNA sequence: TGTGCCAGCAGCGACCAGGGGACCGGGGAGCTGTTTTTT.

The chain carries TRBV2 and TRBJ1-2, with D possibly being TRBD1 (5 bases). The CDR3 is made up of 13 amino acids. Germline V gene sequence: CDR1 SNHLY, CDR2 FYNNEI. V was clipped by 1 base and J by 6 bases, with 9 bases between them. CDR3 protein: CASSEGRTNGYTF. In DNA, the CDR3 is TGTGCCAGCAGTGAAGGTCGGACAAATGGCTACACCTTC.

This clone was seen more than once but under ten times. The chain links TRBV6-1 to TRBJ1-2; D perhaps matches TRBD1 (6 bases). The CDR3 contains 14 residues. With 6 bases removed from V and 4 bases from J, the gap between germline ends came to 15 bases. Germline CDR1 MNHNS, CDR2 SASEGT. The CDR3 bases are TGTGCCAGCAGGTGGGCAGGGGCGGGCTATGGCTACACCTTC. Translation gives CASRWAGAGYGYTF.

V and J are TRBV9 and TRBJ1-5; 7 bases are a match to TRBD1. The J segment lost 6 bases and the V segment lost 4 bases, leaving 10 bases of the junction unmatched. The CDR3 runs 15 residues. Germline lookup yields CDR1 SGDLS and CDR2 YYNGEE. CDR3 nucleotides: TGTGCCAGCAGCTTGACAGGGTCCCCCGGTCAGCCCCAGCATTTT. Protein sequence: CASSLTGSPGQPQHF.

The chain joins TRBV18 to TRBJ2-5; 7 bases are shared with TRBD1. After removal of 4 bases from V and 2 bases from J, the junction contained 10 bases not matched to a gene. Per germline, CDR1 KGHSH and CDR2 LQKENI. This CDR3 spans 16 amino acids. In nucleotides, the CDR3 is TGTGCCAGCTCACATTCGACCGGGACAGAACAAGAGACCCAGTACTTC. Protein sequence: CASSHSTGTEQETQYF.

V is TRBV4-2 and J is TRBJ1-1, with D hard to call. Per the germline V gene, CDR1 is LGHNA and CDR2 is YNFKEQ. The CDR3 extends over 14 amino acids. Trimming stripped 0 bases from V and 7 bases from J, with 12 bases between. This CDR3 reads CASSQERRTNEAFF. The CDR3 coding sequence is TGTGCCAGCAGCCAAGAGCGAAGGACTAATGAAGCTTTCTTT.

DNA of the CDR3: TGTGCCAGCAGCCAAGACTGGGAAGGGGGTGCCTACGAGCAGTACTTC. Its protein product is CASSQDWEGGAYEQYF. The J gene is TRBJ2-7, the V gene TRBV4-2; maybe TRBD1 (6 bases). Germline lookup yields CDR1 LGHNA and CDR2 YNFKEQ. V was cut by 0 bases and J by 2 bases, with 14 bases left in between. There are 16 residues in the CDR3.

This chain uses TRBV9 with TRBJ1-2, with 7 bases lining up with TRBD1. Germline V gene lookup returns CDR1 SGDLS and CDR2 YYNGEE. J gave up 6 bases and V 4 bases, and 12 bases lay outside the gene matches. This CDR3 is built from 15 residues. The CDR3 bases are TGTGCCAGCAGCCCCTTGACCCAGGGGGGCAATGGCTACACCTTC. It encodes CASSPLTQGGNGYTF.

The J gene is TRBJ2-2, the V gene TRBV9, with D perhaps TRBD1 (6 bases). The germline V and J ends were trimmed by 6 bases and 6 bases, with 15 bases remaining between them. This CDR3 has 14 amino acids. Germline values: CDR1 SGDLS, CDR2 YYNGEE. Here the CDR3 reads CASNRVDRPGELFF. CDR3 nucleotide sequence: TGTGCCAGCAACAGGGTTGATCGCCCCGGGGAGCTGTTTTTT.

The V and J genes are TRBV4-3 and TRBJ2-1, with TRBD2 as a possible D gene (5 bases). CDR1 is LGHNA, CDR2 YSLEER, per germline. The V gene lost 0 bases and the J gene lost 6 bases, with 15 bases spanning the gap. The CDR3 runs to 16 residues. The CDR3 here is CASSQEGLVSGNEQFF. DNA of the CDR3: TGCGCCAGCAGCCAAGAGGGTCTGGTAAGCGGCAATGAGCAGTTCTTC.

J is TRBJ1-4 and V is TRBV4-1, with 7 bases matching TRBD1. Germline CDR1 is MGHRA and CDR2 is YSYEKL. V shed 2 bases and J 8 bases; nucleotides not matched to a gene: 2. This CDR3 contains 13 residues. CDR3 in DNA: TGCGCCAGCAGCCAAACCAGGGGGGAAAAACTGTTTTTT. This codes for CASSQTRGEKLFF.

The chain links TRBV7-8 to TRBJ1-1; 7 nucleotides align to TRBD1. The CDR3 loop spans 15 amino acids. The V segment lost 0 bases and the J segment 0 bases; nucleotides outside the gene matches: 1. CDR1 and CDR2 from the germline V gene are SGHVS and FQNEAQ. The CDR3 region is CASSLAGTVNTEAFF. CDR3 nucleotide sequence: TGTGCCAGCAGCTTAGCCGGGACAGTGAACACTGAAGCTTTCTTT. The whole variable domain, remainder taken from reference TRBV7-8 and TRBJ1-1, is GAGVSQSPRYKVAKRGQDVALRCDPISGHVSLFWYQQALGQGPEFLTYFQNEAQLDKSGLPSDRFFAERPEGSVSTLKIQRTQQEDSAVYLCASSLAGTVNTEAFFGQGTRLTVV.

A few counts support this clone. The V and J genes are TRBV2 and TRBJ1-2; D is ambiguous. Trimming took off 4 bases at V and 4 bases at J, with 7 bases between the two ends. Germline V gives CDR1 SNHLY, CDR2 FYNNEI. This CDR3 is built from 12 residues. The CDR3 nucleotides are TGTGCCAGCAGTGGTTCACTCTATGGCTACACCTTC. Its protein product is CASSGSLYGYTF.

The V gene is TRBV7-9, the J gene TRBJ1-2; tentatively, D is TRBD1 (6 bases). The CDR3 has 14 residues. Trimming took 5 bases from V and 8 from J, leaving 18 bases between them. The germline CDR1 and CDR2 sequences are SEHNR and FQNEAQ (reference sequence). The CDR3 DNA sequence: TGTGCCAGCAGCACCGGGACACCAACTCGGGGCTACACCTTC. It encodes CASSTGTPTRGYTF. Complete variable domain (other parts from reference TRBV7-9 and TRBJ1-2): DTGVSQNPRHKITKRGQNVTFRCDPISEHNRLYWYRQTLGQGPEFLTYFQNEAQLEKSRLLSDRFSAERPKGSFSTLEIQRTEQGDSAMYLCASSTGTPTRGYTFGSGTRLTVV.